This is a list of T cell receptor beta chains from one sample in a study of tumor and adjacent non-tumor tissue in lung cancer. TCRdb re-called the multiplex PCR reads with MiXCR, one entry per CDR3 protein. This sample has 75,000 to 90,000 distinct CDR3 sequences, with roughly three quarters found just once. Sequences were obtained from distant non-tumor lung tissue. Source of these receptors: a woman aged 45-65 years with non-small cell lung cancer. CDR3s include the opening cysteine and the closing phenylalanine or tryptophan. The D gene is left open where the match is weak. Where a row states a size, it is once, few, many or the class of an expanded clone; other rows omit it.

DNA: TGCAGTGCTAGCCCATCTAGCGGGAGTCCTTACGAGCAGTACTTC
CDR3: CSASPSSGSPYEQYF
V: TRBV20-1
D: TRBD2
size: few
J: TRBJ2-7

DNA: TGCGCCAGCAGAGGGACAGGGAGAGAGACCCAGTACTTC
CDR3: CASRGTGRETQYF
V: TRBV10-2
D: TRBD1
size: many
J: TRBJ2-5

DNA: TGTGCCGGTAGCTTAGATTACGGCGGTTGGCATGAGCAGTACTTC
CDR3: CAGSLDYGGWHEQYF
V: TRBV11-2
D: .
size: .
J: TRBJ2-7

DNA: TGTGCCAGCAGCTCCCTAGCGACTTCAGTAGAGACCCAGTACTTC
CDR3: CASSSLATSVETQYF
V: TRBV7-6
D: .
size: .
J: TRBJ2-5

DNA: TGTACCAAGAGCTATTCCAGGGGGCAGCGGGAGGCCGAGCAGTACTTC
CDR3: CTKSYSRGQREAEQYF
V: TRBV11-1
D: .
size: .
J: TRBJ2-7

DNA: TGCACCAGTAGCTTGAGGGGGCGAGTCGTAGGGGAGCTGTTTTTT
CDR3: CTSSLRGRVVGELFF
V: TRBV5-1
D: TRBD1
size: .
J: TRBJ2-2

DNA: TGCAGTGCTAGCCGGGGTTTTCAAGAGACCCAGTACTTC
CDR3: CSASRGFQETQYF
V: TRBV20-1
D: .
size: .
J: TRBJ2-5

DNA: TGCAGTGCTCCGCCCCAGGGGTACTACGAGCAGTGCTTC
CDR3: CSAPPQGYYEQCF
V: TRBV20-1
D: .
size: few
J: TRBJ2-7

DNA: TGTGCCAGCAGTTCCCGACAGGAGGGGTCCTACGAGCAGTACTTC
CDR3: CASSSRQEGSYEQYF
V: TRBV12-3/TRBV12-4
D: .
size: large
J: TRBJ2-7

DNA: TGTGCCAGCAGCTTAGAACAGGGTCGCACAGATACGCAGTATTTT
CDR3: CASSLEQGRTDTQYF
V: TRBV7-6
D: .
size: .
J: TRBJ2-3

DNA: TGTGCCAGCAGTCTTACCGGACAGGGAGACTATGGCAACACCTTC
CDR3: CASSLTGQGDYGNTF
V: TRBV6-1
D: TRBD1
size: .
J: TRBJ1-2

DNA: TGTGCTAGCAGCTCGGCAGGATTTAGGTCCTCTAACTATGGCTACACCTTC
CDR3: CASSSAGFRSSNYGYTF
V: TRBV5-6
D: .
size: .
J: TRBJ1-2

DNA: TGCAGTGGGGCCCCACCGGGACCCGACAATGAGCAGTTCTTC
CDR3: CSGAPPGPDNEQFF
V: TRBV20-1
D: .
size: few
J: TRBJ2-1

DNA: TGCAGCGCTGAATTAGATCGAGGGGGAGATCAGCCCCAGCATTTT
CDR3: CSAELDRGGDQPQHF
V: TRBV29-1
D: .
size: .
J: TRBJ1-5

DNA: TGCAGCGTTGAAGGGACTCCGACCGCTTTAGACGCCGAAGCTTCCTTT
CDR3: CSVEGTPTALDAEASF
V: TRBV29-1
D: .
size: .
J: TRBJ1-1

DNA: TGTGCTAGCAGCCCCCTAGCGGGAGGGCGGGGAGATACGCAGTATTTT
CDR3: CASSPLAGGRGDTQYF
V: TRBV11-3
D: TRBD2
size: .
J: TRBJ2-3

DNA: TGTGCCAGCAGCTTAGTTTTGTCAGAGGTAACAGATACGCAGTATTTT
CDR3: CASSLVLSEVTDTQYF
V: TRBV11-1
D: .
size: medium-sized
J: TRBJ2-3

DNA: TGTGCCAGCAGAAGATCCCTCGACTCGACCTCCTACGAGCAGTACTTC
CDR3: CASRRSLDSTSYEQYF
V: TRBV6-1
D: .
size: many
J: TRBJ2-7

DNA: TGTACTAACAGTTACTCCCCCGGGAGGAACGAGCAGTACTTC
CDR3: CTNSYSPGRNEQYF
V: TRBV6-5
D: TRBD2
size: .
J: TRBJ2-7

DNA: TGTGCCAGCAGTTGGAGAGGTAAGGCTGAAGCTTTCTTT
CDR3: CASSWRGKAEAFF
V: TRBV6-1
D: .
size: .
J: TRBJ1-1

DNA: TGCAGCCTCGAACTAGAACGCCCGTACGTGCAGTACTTC
CDR3: CSLELERPYVQYF
V: TRBV29-1
D: .
size: .
J: TRBJ2-7

DNA: TGTGCCAGCAGCGGGGTACTGTACCAAGAGACCCAGTACTTC
CDR3: CASSGVLYQETQYF
V: TRBV7-2
D: .
size: .
J: TRBJ2-5

DNA: TGCAGTGCTAGTATCCGGGATGGGGTCAACGTCCTGACTTTC
CDR3: CSASIRDGVNVLTF
V: TRBV20-1
D: .
size: .
J: TRBJ2-6

DNA: TGCACCAGCAGGTTCCGGGTCAGGGAGGCGGACATTCAGTACTTC
CDR3: CTSRFRVREADIQYF
V: TRBV5-1
D: .
size: once
J: TRBJ2-4

DNA: TGCAGCGCTGACCGGCCTATGTACACTGAAGCTTTCTTT
CDR3: CSADRPMYTEAFF
V: TRBV29-1
D: .
size: .
J: TRBJ1-1

DNA: TGTGCCAGCAGAAGGAAAGAGACCCAGTACTTC
CDR3: CASRRKETQYF
V: TRBV12-3/TRBV12-4
D: .
size: many
J: TRBJ2-5

DNA: TGTGCCAGCAGTCAGAGACAGGGGAGCTTAGTAGAGACTCAGTACTTC
CDR3: CASSQRQGSLVETQYF
V: TRBV6-1
D: TRBD1
size: .
J: TRBJ2-5

DNA: TGCGCCAGCAGTCCACGTGGGGCCAGGGGCCGAGGGACCCAGTACTTC
CDR3: CASSPRGARGRGTQYF
V: TRBV10-1
D: .
size: .
J: TRBJ2-5

DNA: TGCAGCGTTGAACCCTACGGGACAGGGGATAATAGGGAGCAGTACTTC
CDR3: CSVEPYGTGDNREQYF
V: TRBV29-1
D: TRBD1
size: once
J: TRBJ2-7

DNA: TGTGCCAGCAGGTCAGGGTGGGCTTACGAGCAGTACTTC
CDR3: CASRSGWAYEQYF
V: TRBV5-5
D: .
size: .
J: TRBJ2-7

DNA: TGTGTCAGCATCTCAACCCCGGGACAGGGCTACGAGCAGTATTTC
CDR3: CVSISTPGQGYEQYF
V: TRBV5-5
D: TRBD1
size: .
J: TRBJ2-7

DNA: TGCAGTGCTATGCCAGCGGGAGTCACAGATACGCAGTATTTT
CDR3: CSAMPAGVTDTQYF
V: TRBV20-1
D: TRBD2
size: few
J: TRBJ2-3

DNA: TGTGTCAGTAGCGCAGGTATGAACTCTGGAAACACCATATATTTT
CDR3: CVSSAGMNSGNTIYF
V: TRBV11-2
D: .
size: .
J: TRBJ1-3

DNA: TGTTCCAGCAGCTTCGGGACTAGCGCCTCCTACGAGCGATACTTC
CDR3: CSSSFGTSASYERYF
V: TRBV11-2
D: TRBD2
size: .
J: TRBJ2-7

DNA: TGTGCCATCAGTGAGGGACAGGGGATACGGGAGACCCAGTACTTC
CDR3: CAISEGQGIRETQYF
V: TRBV10-3
D: TRBD1
size: .
J: TRBJ2-5

DNA: TGTGCCAGCAGCTCAACTTCGGGACAGGGCCACGAGCAGTACTTC
CDR3: CASSSTSGQGHEQYF
V: TRBV5-5
D: TRBD1
size: .
J: TRBJ2-7

DNA: TGTGCCAGCAGTCTCCCTGGGGGCGAGCAGTACTTC
CDR3: CASSLPGGEQYF
V: TRBV6-6
D: .
size: many
J: TRBJ2-7

DNA: TGCAACAGCAGCTTGATACAAGAGACCCAGTACTTC
CDR3: CNSSLIQETQYF
V: TRBV5-1
D: .
size: .
J: TRBJ2-5

DNA: TGCGCCAGCAGCCAAGTCCCAGGGTCCAATCAGCCCCAGCATTTT
CDR3: CASSQVPGSNQPQHF
V: TRBV4-1
D: .
size: medium-sized
J: TRBJ1-5

DNA: TGTGCCAGCACAATCAAATTCGACGGAGATACGCAGTATTTT
CDR3: CASTIKFDGDTQYF
V: TRBV6-1
D: .
size: .
J: TRBJ2-3

DNA: TGCGCCAGCAGCTTGTGGGAGTCTAATTCACCCCTCCACTTT
CDR3: CASSLWESNSPLHF
V: TRBV5-1
D: .
size: many
J: TRBJ1-6

DNA: TGTGCCAGCAACCGCTACCTAGCGGGAGTGGCGAAGACCGGGGAGCTGTTTTTT
CDR3: CASNRYLAGVAKTGELFF
V: TRBV6-2/TRBV6-3
D: TRBD2
size: .
J: TRBJ2-2

DNA: TGCAGTGCTAGAGAACAACTTGGACTTCTCCAGTTCTTC
CDR3: CSAREQLGLLQFF
V: TRBV20-1
D: .
size: many
J: TRBJ2-1

DNA: TGCAGTCCCTTATCAGCGGGAGGGAGCTACGAGCAGTACTTC
CDR3: CSPLSAGGSYEQYF
V: TRBV20-1
D: TRBD2
size: many
J: TRBJ2-7

DNA: TGTGCCAGCAGCTTCGGACAGGGGGCTGGCAATGAGCAGTTCTTC
CDR3: CASSFGQGAGNEQFF
V: TRBV5-5
D: TRBD1
size: many
J: TRBJ2-1

DNA: TGTGCCGGCAGTTTCCCCGGACAGGGCTACGGGCAGTACTTC
CDR3: CAGSFPGQGYGQYF
V: TRBV28
D: TRBD1
size: .
J: TRBJ2-7

DNA: TGTGCCACCAGTGTATCGTCTGACAGGGGAGGAGGATACACTGAAGCTTTCTTT
CDR3: CATSVSSDRGGGYTEAFF
V: TRBV24-1
D: TRBD1
size: many
J: TRBJ1-1

DNA: TGCGCCAGCAAACGAGTCGTCGGGGGCGCGGGGGAGCAGTACTTC
CDR3: CASKRVVGGAGEQYF
V: TRBV4-1
D: .
size: few
J: TRBJ2-7

DNA: TGTGCCAGCAGTTCACGGGACGGACCCTACGAGCAGTACTTC
CDR3: CASSSRDGPYEQYF
V: TRBV6-6
D: .
size: many
J: TRBJ2-7

DNA: TGTGCCAGCAGTCTCCGGGACAGCCCTACATACAACGAGCGGTTCTTC
CDR3: CASSLRDSPTYNERFF
V: TRBV6-5
D: TRBD1
size: .
J: TRBJ2-1

DNA: TGTGCCAGCAACTGGCATGTAGGGGGAGTGAACACAGGGGAGCTGTTTTTT
CDR3: CASNWHVGGVNTGELFF
V: TRBV11-2
D: .
size: .
J: TRBJ2-2

DNA: TGTCCCAGCAGCCCGACAGGGGGTAGGGACGAGCAGTACTTC
CDR3: CPSSPTGGRDEQYF
V: TRBV4-2
D: TRBD1
size: .
J: TRBJ2-7

DNA: TGTGCCAGCAGTGAAGCATTCAGCGGGTCCCAGTACTTC
CDR3: CASSEAFSGSQYF
V: TRBV6-1
D: .
size: .
J: TRBJ2-5

DNA: TGTGCCAGCACTCCGGGCCCCCAGGCCGAAAAACTGTTTTTT
CDR3: CASTPGPQAEKLFF
V: TRBV6-6
D: .
size: many
J: TRBJ1-4

DNA: TGTGTCAGCAGTGCGGGCAGTAGTTCTGGGGCCAACGTCCTGAGTTTC
CDR3: CVSSAGSSSGANVLSF
V: TRBV12-3/TRBV12-4
D: .
size: .
J: TRBJ2-6